A single sample is the source of the 11 T cell receptor beta chains below, sequenced in a study of tumor-infiltrating lymphocytes in glioblastoma multiforme. Three nested ARM-PCR rounds with V-beta and C-beta primers built TCRB libraries. TCRdb independently ran MiXCR on the multiplex PCR reads; one entry per CDR3 protein. The repertoire holds about 9,000 distinct CDR3 sequences, with 74% as singletons. Input material: brain tumor tissue. Source of these receptors: a male donor with glioblastoma.

This sequence joins TRBV20-1 and TRBJ2-3; D is perhaps TRBD2 (5 bases). The CDR3 extends over 15 amino acids. Germline assignment: CDR1 DFQATT and CDR2 SNEGSKA (reference sequence). CDR3 sequence reads: CRAPPSRPSTDTQYF. CDR3 nucleotides: TGCAGAGCTCCCCCTAGCAGACCGAGCACAGATACGCAGTATTTT.

The table lists this clonotype with a few counts. The J gene is TRBJ1-4, the V gene TRBV10-2, with D unresolved. The CDR3 length is 17 residues. The germline gives CDR1 WSHSY, CDR2 SAAADI. V lost 6 bases, J lost 5 bases, and 22 bases lay in between. Written as DNA, the CDR3 is TGCGCCAGCAGGAGGCTGGTGGGCCCCGCGCGGAATGAAAAACTGTTTTTT. Protein product: CASRRLVGPARNEKLFF.

This clonotype is labeled large. The V call is TRBV12-3 or TRBV12-4, the J call TRBJ2-5; 7 positions match TRBD2. The CDR3 consists of 13 residues. With 6 bases clipped from V and 6 bases from J, the junction kept 7 bases outside the gene matches. In DNA, the CDR3 is TGTGCCAGCAGCGGCGCAGCGGGACAGACCCAGTACTTC. Encoded protein: CASSGAAGQTQYF.

This chain connects TRBV29-1 to TRBJ1-5; no clear D gene. Germline loops: CDR1 SQVTM, CDR2 ANQGSEA. V shed 4 bases and J shed 3 bases, with 10 bases lying between them. This CDR3 has 13 amino acids. The CDR3 is CSVGEQINQPQHF. The CDR3 DNA reads TGCAGCGTTGGTGAGCAGATCAATCAGCCCCAGCATTTT.

The chain couples TRBV6-1 to TRBJ2-6; 7 nucleotides align to TRBD1. Germline trimming cut 4 bases from V and 0 bases from J; bases unmatched to any gene: 3. This CDR3 has 16 amino acids. Germline V gene sequence: CDR1 MNHNS, CDR2 SASEGT. Here the CDR3 reads CASSASGGSGANVLTF. The DNA of the CDR3 is TGTGCCAGCAGTGCTTCAGGGGGCTCTGGGGCCAACGTCCTGACTTTC.

This sequence joins TRBV11-2 and TRBJ2-7; tentative D call: TRBD1 (5 bases). The CDR3 is 16 amino acids. V was clipped by 5 bases and J by 3 bases, with 20 bases between them. Looked up from germline, CDR1 is SGHAT and CDR2 is FQNNGV. Here the CDR3 reads CASSPPGAVRVYEQYF. As DNA, the CDR3 is TGTGCCAGCAGCCCCCCTGGCGCCGTCAGGGTCTACGAGCAGTACTTC.

The chain joins TRBV7-9 to TRBJ2-5; D perhaps matches TRBD2 (6 bases). The germline V gene encodes CDR1 SEHNR and CDR2 FQNEAQ (reference sequence). This CDR3 has 16 amino acids. V was shortened by 4 bases and J by 5 bases, with 20 bases between the two germline ends. For the CDR3, the DNA is TGTGCCAGCAGCTCACAAATTTCCGGACTATGGGAGACCCAGTACTTC. The encoded protein is CASSSQISGLWETQYF.

As concerns this clonotype: The CDR3 ends on some other residue instead of the conserved phenylalanine or tryptophan, so this is likely a read error. The gene calls are TRBV5-1 and TRBJ2-1; 10 positions match TRBD1. Per the germline V gene, CDR1 is SGHRS and CDR2 is YFSETQ. The CDR3 totals 15 residues. CDR3 in amino acids: CAISPGTGVYDEQFS. The CDR3 DNA follows: TGCGCCATCAGCCCTGGGACAGGGGTCTACGATGAGCAGTTCTCC.

This rearrangement joins TRBV20-1 to TRBJ2-3; D is ambiguous. The CDR3 is 16 residues long. Trimming took 0 bases from V and 6 from J, leaving 19 bases between them. Per germline, CDR1 DFQATT and CDR2 SNEGSKA (reference sequence). Here the CDR3 reads CSARDAIGIHTDTQYF. As DNA, the CDR3 is TGCAGTGCTAGAGATGCTATCGGTATACACACGGATACGCAGTATTTT.

In the case of this clonotype: One end of the junction is discordant with germline, which a read error may explain. The chain couples TRBV6-5 to TRBJ1-5; D is perhaps TRBD1 (6 bases). The CDR3 is 16 residues long. The germline CDR1 and CDR2 sequences are MNHEY and SVGAGI. CDR3 sequence reads: CASSYRGVDGAQPQHF. The CDR3 region has the DNA TGTGCCAGCAGTTACAGGGGGGTTGACGGCGCTCAGCCCCAACATTTT.

Worth noting for this clonotype: A single base separates this from a much larger clone, so it may be a read error. V usage is TRBV6-5 and J usage is TRBJ1-6; 11 bases fit TRBD1. Germline-derived CDR1 and CDR2 are MNHEY and SVGAGI. The CDR3 spans 16 residues. In DNA, the CDR3 is TGTGCCAGCAGCAACCTTGGACAGGGGGCGGGATCACCCCTCCGCTTT. Encoded protein: CASSNLGQGAGSPLRF.